This TCR beta chain was documented in a study of blood T cell repertoires in COVID-19. At the level of the study: The United States, Italy and Spain were the sources of the acute and convalescent COVID-19 samples.

Study processing details: Amplification of reference gene primers provided the estimated nucleated cell counts. The method was immunoSEQ multiplex PCR; TCRdb's version includes in-frame clones alone and lacks a portion of them. The V and J calls and the clone size are those of that table, but D and trimming were determined from the DNA. The table has tens of thousands of clones, over 85% seen once. Details on this clone: At one boundary the junction diverges from the germline segment, which might be a read error.

Germline values: CDR1 SGHVS, CDR2 FNYEAQ. The CDR3 contains 11 residues. The rearrangement joins TRBV7-6 to TRBJ1-2; TRBD1 might be the D (6 bases). What was sequenced was peripheral blood. The receptor comes from a man between 45 and 60 years old with acute or convalescent COVID-19. The CDR3 nucleotides are TGTGCCAGCAGCAACTTAGGACAGAAAGTCTTC. This translates into CASSNLGQKVF.